This T cell receptor (beta chain) comes out of a study of blood T cell repertoires in COVID-19. The overall study: Samples taken during acute and convalescent COVID-19 were collected in the United States, Italy and Spain. PBMCs, B-cell-depleted T cells, or T cells provided the cDNA or gDNA that made up the material.

CDR3 length equals 16 residues. The V end lost 5 bases, the J end lost 4 bases, and 18 bases lay between the germline ends. Per the germline V gene, CDR1 is SGHVS and CDR2 is FQNEAQ. Study processing details: Estimation of nucleated cell counts relied on the amplification of reference gene primers. Generated by immunoSEQ multiplex PCR, the TCRdb table keeps only in-frame clones and is missing some. V and J calls and clone size follow that table, whereas D and trimming were derived from the DNA. Of around 150,000 clones listed, around 84% are singletons. Sequencing used peripheral blood. This sequence originates from a woman older than 75 with acute or convalescent COVID-19. The rearrangement links TRBV7-8 to TRBJ1-5; D is perhaps TRBD1 (6 bases). This CDR3 reads CASSPSSGVLNQPQHF. The CDR3 DNA is TGTGCCAGCAGCCCTTCCTCAGGGGTTTTAAATCAGCCCCAGCATTTT.